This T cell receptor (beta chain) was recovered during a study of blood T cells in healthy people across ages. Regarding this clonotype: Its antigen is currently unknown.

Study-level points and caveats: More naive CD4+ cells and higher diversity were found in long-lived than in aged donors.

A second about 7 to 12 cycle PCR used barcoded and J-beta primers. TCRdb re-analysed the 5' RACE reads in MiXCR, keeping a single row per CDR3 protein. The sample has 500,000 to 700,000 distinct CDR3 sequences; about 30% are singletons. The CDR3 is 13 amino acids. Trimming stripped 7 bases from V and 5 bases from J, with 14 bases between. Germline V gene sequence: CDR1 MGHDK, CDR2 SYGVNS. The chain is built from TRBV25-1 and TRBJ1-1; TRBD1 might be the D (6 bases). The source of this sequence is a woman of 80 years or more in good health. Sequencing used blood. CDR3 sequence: CASNPGGPTEAFF. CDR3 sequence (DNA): TGTGCCAGCAACCCCGGGGGGCCTACTGAAGCTTTCTTT.